These 18 T cell receptor beta chains originate from one sample sequenced in a study of cytomegalovirus exposure and HLA in healthy donors. This PCR relied on a set of 60 Vbeta primers and 13 Jbeta primers. Clones were sequenced by immunoSEQ multiplex PCR, and TCRdb holds only the in-frame ones, with some missing. The repertoire includes about 200,000 clones, roughly three quarters of them detected once, and roughly 1.5% sits in the top ten. Material for sequencing was PBMCs. These receptors all come from a man aged 45-65 years in good health and CMV-seronegative.

The chain combines TRBV9 with TRBJ2-3; maybe TRBD1 (5 bases). The V end was cut by 0 bases, the J end by 2 bases, with 16 bases between. There are 17 residues in the CDR3. Per germline, CDR1 SGDLS and CDR2 YYNGEE. This CDR3 is CASSVEGSGSFTDTQYF. The CDR3 bases are TGTGCCAGCAGCGTAGAAGGGTCAGGGTCCTTCACAGATACGCAGTATTTT.

J is TRBJ2-2 and V is TRBV28, with a tentative D call TRBD1 (5 bases). Trimming took 6 bases from V and 5 from J, leaving 16 bases between them. The length of the CDR3 is 15 residues. Germline V gene sequence: CDR1 MDHEN, CDR2 SYDVKM. CDR3 bases: TGTGCCAGCAGACTTCCCTCCGGACAAACCGGGGAGCTGTTTTTT. It encodes CASRLPSGQTGELFF. Supplemented by reference TRBV28 and TRBJ2-2, the full variable domain reads DVKVTQSSRYLVKRTGEKVFLECVQDMDHENMFWYRQDPGLGLRLIYFSYDVKMKEKGDIPEGYSVSREKKERFSLILESASTNQTSMYLCASRLPSGQTGELFFGEGSRLTVL.

In this sample, this clone turned up a few times. The chain couples TRBV19 to TRBJ2-7; 11 bases align to TRBD2. The CDR3 runs to 15 residues. Germline trimming cut 5 bases from V and 1 base from J; bases unmatched to any gene: 4. Germline values: CDR1 LNHDA, CDR2 SQIVND (reference sequence). This chain's CDR3 is CASSLGTSGSYEQYF. CDR3 in DNA: TGTGCCAGTAGTCTCGGGACTAGCGGATCCTACGAGCAGTACTTC.

This rearrangement joins TRBV19 to TRBJ1-5; no firm D call. Trimming removed 7 bases from V and 3 bases from J, with 10 bases in between. CDR1 and CDR2 from the germline V gene are LNHDA and SQIVND (reference sequence). The CDR3 covers 13 residues. The CDR3 spells CASNPQINQPQHF. CDR3 DNA: TGTGCCAGTAATCCACAGATCAATCAGCCCCAGCATTTT.

CDR3 amino acids: CASSRDREGSPLHF. The CDR3 DNA reads TGTGCCAGCTCACGAGACAGGGAAGGCTCACCCCTCCACTTT. V gene TRBV18 combines with J gene TRBJ1-6, with TRBD1 matching over 7 bases. The germline CDR1 and CDR2 sequences are KGHSH and LQKENI. The CDR3 loop spans 14 amino acids. Germline trimming cut 4 bases from V and 10 bases from J; bases unmatched to any gene: 7. Full variable domain (outside the CDR3, taken from reference TRBV18 and TRBJ1-6): NAGVMQNPRHLVRRRGQEARLRCSPMKGHSHVYWYRQLPEEGLKFMVYLQKENIIDESGMPKERFSAEFPKEGPSILRIQQVVRGDSAAYFCASSRDREGSPLHFGNGTRLTVT.

The chain employs TRBV6-1 and TRBJ2-6; TRBD2 aligns across 7 bases. The CDR3 loop spans 14 amino acids. Germline lookup yields CDR1 MNHNS and CDR2 SASEGT. V dropped 10 bases and J dropped 0; count of bases not matched to a gene: 3. CDR3 residues: CATSGGSGANVLTF. The DNA for the CDR3 is TGTGCCACCTCGGGGGGCTCTGGGGCCAACGTCCTGACTTTC.

V is TRBV30 and J is TRBJ1-4; D is perhaps TRBD1 (5 bases). The germline gives CDR1 GTSNPN, CDR2 SVGIG (reference sequence). The ends were cut back, 5 bases at V and 0 bases at J, with 13 bases in the middle. This CDR3 spans 15 amino acids. The CDR3 coding sequence is TGTGCCTGGTGCGGGACCCTCGCAACTAATGAAAAACTGTTTTTT. Its protein product is CAWCGTLATNEKLFF.

A word on this clone: One junction end disagrees with the germline gene, perhaps due to a read error. The CDR3 DNA is TGTGCCAGCAGTTACTCAAACGGACAGAACTATGGTTACACCTTC. Protein: CASSYSNGQNYGYTF. The genes are TRBV6-5 and TRBJ1-2, with D tentatively TRBD1 (6 bases). There are 15 residues in the CDR3. The germline CDR1 and CDR2 sequences are MNHEY and SVGAGI.

J is TRBJ2-5 and V is TRBV9; 7 bases map to TRBD1. Germline values: CDR1 SGDLS, CDR2 YYNGEE. This CDR3 has 15 residues. V lost 2 bases and J lost 4; bases outside the gene matches: 8. The CDR3 sequence: CASSVTTGRGETQYF. The CDR3 bases are TGTGCCAGCAGCGTTACGACAGGGAGAGGAGAGACCCAGTACTTC.

This clone came up a few times. The V and J genes are TRBV2 and TRBJ1-4, with D possibly being TRBD1 (6 bases). Trimming removed 6 bases at V and 8 bases at J, with 10 bases between. Germline CDR1 reads SNHLY; CDR2 reads FYNNEI. This CDR3 comprises 12 residues. For the CDR3, the DNA is TGTGCCAGCAGCTCCGGACAGGAAAAACTGTTTTTT. It encodes CASSSGQEKLFF.

This clone was seen just once. The chain combines TRBV19 with TRBJ1-1; possibly TRBD1 for D (5 bases). The CDR3 is 16 amino acids. The germline CDR1 and CDR2 sequences are LNHDA and SQIVND (reference sequence). The ends were cut back, 2 bases at V and 4 bases at J, with 17 bases in the middle. The CDR3 DNA is TGTGCCAGTAGTATAATTGTCCCCTCCGGGGGCACTGAAGCTTTCTTT. Protein: CASSIIVPSGGTEAFF.

V and J are TRBV6-5 and TRBJ2-7, with D possibly matching TRBD1 (6 bases). V lost 0 bases to trimming and J lost 2 bases, with 14 bases between them. There are 16 residues in the CDR3. Germline V CDR1 and CDR2: MNHEY, SVGAGI. The CDR3 nucleotides are TGTGCCAGCAGTTACTCGGCCGGGACATTGACCTACGAGCAGTACTTC. This encodes CASSYSAGTLTYEQYF.

The chain combines TRBV7-3 with TRBJ2-5; the D gene is possibly TRBD2 (6 bases). Trimming cost V 5 bases and J 5 bases, with 18 bases left between them. The CDR3 runs 15 residues. Per the germline V gene, CDR1 is SGHTA and CDR2 is FQGTGA. CDR3 DNA sequence: TGTGCCAGCAGCCTCCTCCCCGGGGCGGGGGAGACCCAGTACTTC. As protein: CASSLLPGAGETQYF.

The CDR3 loop reads CASSYDRAADTDTQYF. In nucleotides, the CDR3 is TGTGCCAGCAGTTACGACAGGGCTGCAGACACAGATACGCAGTATTTT. This chain joins TRBV6-5 and TRBJ2-3; 7 positions agree with TRBD1. In germline, CDR1 is MNHEY, CDR2 SVGAGI. J lost 2 bases, V lost 2 bases, and 7 bases had no gene match. The CDR3 runs 16 residues.

The chain recombines TRBV30 with TRBJ1-2, with D maybe TRBD1 (5 bases). The V gene lost 3 bases and the J gene lost 7 bases, with 12 bases spanning the gap. In germline, CDR1 is GTSNPN, CDR2 SVGIG (reference sequence). The CDR3 covers 12 residues. The CDR3 spells CAWSWDSPGYTF. CDR3 DNA: TGTGCCTGGAGCTGGGACTCTCCTGGCTACACCTTC.

This clone was seen once. The chain links TRBV27 to TRBJ2-1; possible D gene TRBD1, 5 bases. With 8 bases removed from V and 2 bases from J, the gap between germline ends came to 19 bases. Germline CDR1 is MNHEY and CDR2 is SMNVEV (reference sequence). The CDR3 covers 16 residues. In DNA form, the CDR3 reads TGTGCCAGCCCTATTTGGGGCACCAAAACCTACAATGAGCAGTTCTTC. Translating it yields CASPIWGTKTYNEQFF.

The genes are TRBV7-7 and TRBJ2-7; TRBD1 matches at 10 bases. Unmatched junction bases numbered 4, after V lost 5 bases and J lost 0 bases. CDR1 SSHAT and CDR2 FNYEAQ come from the germline V gene (reference sequence). The CDR3 extends over 15 amino acids. CDR3 coding DNA: TGTGCCAGCAGCGTCGGGACAGGGGTCTCCTACGAGCAGTACTTC. Translated: CASSVGTGVSYEQYF.

This chain links TRBV18 with TRBJ2-1; TRBD1 is a possible D gene (6 bases). The CDR3 loop spans 13 amino acids. V gave up 6 bases and J gave up 1 base, with 7 bases separating them. From germline, CDR1 is KGHSH and CDR2 LQKENI. The CDR3 sequence: CASSGQSYNEQFF. The CDR3 DNA reads as TGTGCCAGCTCCGGACAGTCCTACAATGAGCAGTTCTTC.